This entry lists 30 T cell receptor beta chains sequenced from one sample in a study of T-cell memory formation after mild COVID-19. TCRdb reprocessed the 5' RACE reads via MiXCR and lists one record per CDR3 protein. The table has under 550,000 distinct CDR3 sequences, about 20% seen once; the top ten hold more than 9%. The sequencing input was PBMCs or a T cell subset sorted from them (not recorded which). The receptors here all came from an adult woman who had mild COVID-19 (a few samples of this study predate the infection). Cell type and time point are not known.

This clonotype was found a few times. CDR3 nucleotides: TGCAGCGTTGAAGACAGGGAGGCCACAGATACGCAGTATTTT. Translating gives CSVEDREATDTQYF. The rearrangement joins TRBV29-1 to TRBJ2-3; TRBD2 might be the D (6 bases). Per the germline V gene, CDR1 is SQVTM and CDR2 is ANQGSEA. The CDR3 extends over 14 amino acids. V lost 0 bases and J lost 2, with 9 bases in between.

This chain's CDR3 is CASSLGFRAGGPLSYNEQFF. The DNA for the CDR3 is TGTGCCAGCAGCTTGGGTTTTCGGGCGGGAGGACCCCTCTCCTACAATGAGCAGTTCTTC. The chain recombines TRBV5-6 with TRBJ2-1; 8 nucleotides match TRBD2. V dropped 0 bases and J dropped 0; count of bases not matched to a gene: 14. Germline assignment: CDR1 SGHDT and CDR2 YYEEEE. This CDR3 contains 20 residues.

V gene TRBV7-2 combines with J gene TRBJ2-1; 7 bases are a match to TRBD1. V shed 5 bases and J 4 bases; nucleotides not matched to a gene: 8. Germline values: CDR1 SGHTA, CDR2 FQGNSA. The CDR3 is 15 residues long. The DNA for the CDR3 is TGTGCCAGCAGCCCTCAGGGGGACCCATACAATGAGCAGTTCTTC. It codes for CASSPQGDPYNEQFF.

This clonotype was detected only a few times. This chain joins TRBV7-2 and TRBJ2-3; TRBD2 might be the D (7 bases). Trimming took off 4 bases at V and 4 bases at J, with 18 bases between the two ends. This CDR3 is built from 16 residues. Germline values: CDR1 SGHTA, CDR2 FQGNSA. The CDR3 sequence: CASSSPQRGGADTQYF. The CDR3 nucleotides read TGTGCCAGCAGCTCACCCCAAAGGGGGGGCGCAGATACGCAGTATTTT.

In this sample, this clonotype turned up a few times. The chain couples TRBV28 to TRBJ1-2; 11 bases are a match to TRBD1. Trimming took 4 bases from V and 6 from J; bases not matched to a gene: 7. Germline CDR1 and CDR2: MDHEN and SYDVKM. The CDR3 length is 15 residues. CDR3 DNA: TGTGCCAGCAGTTATATGGGGACAGGGGGTGATGGCTACACCTTC. Protein: CASSYMGTGGDGYTF.

A few counts support this clonotype. The rearrangement links TRBV29-1 to TRBJ2-3; D might be TRBD2 (6 bases). The CDR3 is 15 residues long. The V gene lost 4 bases and the J gene lost 2 bases, with 16 bases spanning the gap. Germline assignment: CDR1 SQVTM and CDR2 ANQGSEA. The DNA of the CDR3 is TGCAGCGTTGGGGGGAGGCTGGGCCTCACAGATACGCAGTATTTT. Its protein is CSVGGRLGLTDTQYF.

Only a few counts were recorded for this clonotype. The rearrangement joins TRBV5-1 to TRBJ2-1; the D is unclear. The germline V gene has CDR1 SGHRS and CDR2 YFSETQ. V was trimmed by 0 bases and J by 3 bases, leaving 16 bases between them. The CDR3 length is 17 residues. CDR3 region: CASSLGPGHSFYNEQFF. For the CDR3, the DNA is TGCGCCAGCAGCTTGGGGCCAGGCCACTCATTCTACAATGAGCAGTTCTTC.

The chain combines TRBV4-1 with TRBJ2-5; the D is unclear. Trimming cost V 6 bases and J 1 base, with 9 bases left between them. This CDR3 is built from 13 residues. The germline V gene encodes CDR1 MGHRA and CDR2 YSYEKL. CDR3 coding DNA: TGCGCCAGCAGGGACCCGGGCCAAGAGACCCAGTACTTC. Translation gives CASRDPGQETQYF.

This chain uses TRBV12-3 or TRBV12-4 with TRBJ2-3; 12 nucleotides agree with TRBD2. J gave up 6 bases and V 1 base, and 2 bases lay outside the gene matches. There are 15 residues in the CDR3. This CDR3 is CASSLGTSGVDTQYF. CDR3 nucleotides: TGTGCCAGCAGTTTAGGGACTAGCGGGGTTGATACGCAGTATTTT.

The chain uses TRBV19 and TRBJ2-7; D remains unclear. CDR1 LNHDA and CDR2 SQIVND come from the germline V gene (reference sequence). CDR3 size: 13 residues. Between the trimmed V and J ends, which lost 0 bases and 3 bases, there was a span of 6 bases. CDR3 nucleotide sequence: TGTGCCAGTAGTATAGAAGGGTACTACGAGCAGTACTTC. Translation: CASSIEGYYEQYF.

There are a few counts of this clonotype. The chain is built from TRBV9 and TRBJ2-3, with D tentatively TRBD2 (7 bases). Trimming took 0 bases from V and 7 from J, leaving 21 bases between them. CDR3 length: 17 amino acids. Germline V CDR1 and CDR2: SGDLS, YYNGEE. CDR3 amino acids: CASSVEGGGRRQYTQYF. CDR3 bases: TGTGCCAGCAGCGTAGAGGGGGGGGGCCGACGTCAATATACGCAGTATTTT.

The genes are TRBV7-2 and TRBJ2-7, with a tentative D call TRBD1 (5 bases). Germline V lookup: CDR1 SGHTA, CDR2 FQGNSA. V dropped 1 base and J dropped 6 bases, with 10 bases sitting between them. This CDR3 contains 13 residues. For the CDR3, the DNA is TGTGCCAGCAGCTTAGGTGGGCAGGGCGAGCAGTACTTC. It translates to CASSLGGQGEQYF.

The V and J genes are TRBV4-1 and TRBJ1-1, with no clear D. Germline V gene sequence: CDR1 MGHRA, CDR2 YSYEKL. The CDR3 contains 13 residues. V was clipped by 4 bases and J by 1 base, with 7 bases between them. The CDR3 sequence is CASSPAGNTEAFF. CDR3 DNA sequence: TGCGCCAGCAGCCCCGCCGGGAACACTGAAGCTTTCTTT.

The chain employs TRBV5-1 and TRBJ2-5, with 8 bases identical to TRBD2. The V segment lost 6 bases and the J segment 3 bases; nucleotides outside the gene matches: 7. From germline, CDR1 is SGHRS and CDR2 YFSETQ. The CDR3 consists of 14 residues. CDR3 in DNA: TGCGCCAGCAAGTCGGGGGGGGCCGAAGAGACCCAGTACTTC. It yields the protein CASKSGGAEETQYF.

This clonotype appeared a few times. The chain recombines TRBV7-9 with TRBJ2-3; no definite D call. Trimming left V 7 bases short and J 5 bases short, with 16 bases between. The V gene's germline CDR1 is SEHNR and CDR2 FQNEAQ (reference sequence). The CDR3 spans 14 residues. This chain's CDR3 is CASTAPVLQDTQYF. DNA of the CDR3: TGTGCCAGCACCGCGCCTGTCCTCCAAGATACGCAGTATTTT.

The chain recombines TRBV5-6 with TRBJ1-1, with D unresolved. The CDR3 runs to 15 residues. V shed 2 bases and J shed 4 bases, with 15 bases lying between them. The germline CDR1 and CDR2 sequences are SGHDT and YYEEEE. The CDR3, as DNA: TGTGCCAGCAGCTTAAGACCCGTAGGAATCACTGAAGCTTTCTTT. Amino acids: CASSLRPVGITEAFF.

This clonotype was counted only a few times. This rearrangement joins TRBV20-1 to TRBJ2-3; D gene uncertain. Germline CDR1 DFQATT, CDR2 SNEGSKA (reference sequence). This CDR3 is built from 13 residues. Trimming removed 2 bases from V and 1 base from J, with 7 bases in between. CDR3 residues: CSARLQGTDTQYF. In DNA form, the CDR3 reads TGCAGTGCTAGACTCCAGGGCACAGATACGCAGTATTTT.

This clonotype appeared a few times. The chain combines TRBV19 with TRBJ2-3; D assignment may be TRBD1 or TRBD2 (5 bases each). CDR3 length equals 16 residues. Germline assignment: CDR1 LNHDA and CDR2 SQIVND (reference sequence). Trimming cost V 5 bases and J 2 bases, with 17 bases left between them. The CDR3 region is CASSPGIGAPTDTQYF. Here the CDR3 DNA reads TGTGCCAGTAGTCCCGGTATCGGGGCACCCACAGATACGCAGTATTTT.

Regarding this clonotype: Mismatch with germline at one junction end may stem from a read error. The rearrangement joins TRBV7-2 to TRBJ2-5; 11 bases map to TRBD2. The CDR3 loop spans 15 amino acids. Germline V lookup: CDR1 SGHTA, CDR2 FQGNSA. The CDR3 sequence is CASSLVSGRGETQYF. The CDR3 DNA reads as TGTGCCAGCAGCTTAGTTAGCGGGAGGGGAGAGACTCAGTACTTC.

The chain combines TRBV5-6 with TRBJ1-4; D not certain. CDR3 length equals 13 residues. Germline loops: CDR1 SGHDT, CDR2 YYEEEE. The V and J ends lost 0 bases and 5 bases respectively, with 5 bases between them. The CDR3 DNA is TGTGCCAGCAGCTTGGCATGGAATGAAAAACTGTTTTTT. Translation: CASSLAWNEKLFF.

This clonotype was observed a handful of times. This chain joins TRBV28 and TRBJ1-2; no definite D call. There are 12 residues in the CDR3. V shed 5 bases and J shed 0 bases, with 4 bases lying between them. From germline, CDR1 is MDHEN and CDR2 SYDVKM. The CDR3 here is CASSDSNYGYTF. CDR3 coding DNA: TGTGCCAGCAGTGACTCTAACTATGGCTACACCTTC.

This clonotype showed up just a few times. The rearrangement uses TRBV12-3 or TRBV12-4 and TRBJ1-2; 12 bases agree with TRBD1. The CDR3 spans 16 residues. After removal of 3 bases from V and 2 bases from J, the junction contained 4 bases not matched to a gene. The CDR3 DNA sequence: TGTGCCAGCAGTTTCGGGACAGGGGGCTGGAACTATGGCTACACCTTC. Translation: CASSFGTGGWNYGYTF.

The V gene is TRBV5-1, the J gene TRBJ1-5; D is ambiguous. Trimming took off 2 bases at V and 5 bases at J, with 11 bases between the two ends. The CDR3 consists of 14 residues. CDR1 is SGHRS and CDR2 is YFSETQ in the germline V gene. The CDR3, as DNA: TGCGCCAGCAGCTTTGACTCACGGTATCAGCCCCAGCATTTT. Protein sequence: CASSFDSRYQPQHF.

This clonotype was seen only a few times. The chain recombines TRBV6-2 or TRBV6-3 with TRBJ2-7; D may be TRBD1 (5 bases). The CDR3 sequence is 15 residues long. Germline CDR1 and CDR2: MNHEY and SVGEGT. Trimming cost V 2 bases and J 2 bases, with 13 bases left between them. The CDR3 DNA reads as TGTGCCAGCAGTTACGGGCCAGGGCGGACCTACGAGCAGTACTTC. This sequence encodes CASSYGPGRTYEQYF.

CDR3 in DNA: TGTGCCAGCAGCTCCCAGAATCAGCCCCAGCATTTT. Protein sequence: CASSSQNQPQHF. This chain connects TRBV9 to TRBJ1-5; D unclear. The CDR3 is 12 residues long. Per germline, CDR1 SGDLS and CDR2 YYNGEE. Between the trimmed V and J ends, which lost 4 bases and 4 bases, there was a span of 6 bases.

The rearrangement links TRBV7-2 to TRBJ1-1; 7 nucleotides line up with TRBD1. V was pared by 6 bases and J by 3 bases, with 16 bases of the junction left unmatched. The CDR3 covers 17 residues. CDR1 is SGHTA and CDR2 is FQGNSA in the germline V gene. The CDR3 DNA reads as TGTGCCAGCAGTCCAAACCCCCCCCAGGGGGAGTACACTGAAGCTTTCTTT. Translated: CASSPNPPQGEYTEAFF.

This clonotype turned up a few times. The chain links TRBV5-1 to TRBJ2-5; D possibly matches TRBD1 or TRBD2 (5 bases each). This CDR3 spans 15 amino acids. Trimming cost V 4 bases and J 5 bases, with 18 bases left between them. CDR1 and CDR2 (germline): SGHRS, YFSETQ. CDR3: CASSGDGAEGETQYF. CDR3 in DNA: TGCGCCAGCAGCGGTGACGGGGCAGAAGGGGAGACCCAGTACTTC.

The rearrangement uses TRBV7-6 and TRBJ2-1; 10 bases are shared with TRBD2. Unmatched junction bases numbered 8, after V lost 1 base and J lost 5 bases. The CDR3 sequence is 17 residues long. In germline, CDR1 is SGHVS, CDR2 FNYEAQ. The DNA for the CDR3 is TGTGCCAGCAGCTTAGTACTAGCGGGACGATCTGACAATGAGCAGTTCTTC. This sequence encodes CASSLVLAGRSDNEQFF.

The rearrangement uses TRBV3-1 and TRBJ2-7; D may be TRBD2 (6 bases). V was shortened by 0 bases and J by 6 bases, with 18 bases between the two germline ends. Germline CDR1 is LGHDT and CDR2 is YNNKEL (reference sequence). This CDR3 has 16 amino acids. The CDR3 reads CASSQELRGTDGEQYF. The CDR3 region has the DNA TGTGCCAGCAGCCAAGAACTCCGGGGGACCGATGGCGAGCAGTACTTC.

This clonotype has only a few counts. This chain connects TRBV4-2 to TRBJ2-2; unclear D gene. V was pared by 4 bases and J by 5 bases, with 14 bases between. Germline lookup yields CDR1 LGHNA and CDR2 YNFKEQ. There are 15 residues in the CDR3. CDR3 sequence (DNA): TGTGCCAGCAGCCCCTCTATGGGCAGGACCGGGGAGCTGTTTTTT. It translates to CASSPSMGRTGELFF.